This T cell receptor beta chain stems from a study of CD4 and CD8 cells across lung adenocarcinoma regions. MiXCR, applied by TCRdb to the PCR reads, yields one record per CDR3 protein. The sample holds 9,500 to 15,000 distinct CDR3 sequences, about 45% seen once. The patients had localized lung adenocarcinoma, a non-small cell subtype. Germline V gene sequence: CDR1 SGHNT, CDR2 YYREEE (reference sequence). The CDR3 is 14 residues long. This TCR was sampled from a male donor with lung adenocarcinoma. The CD4 and CD8 labels of this study may be unreliable. Sequenced input: CD8+ T cells from the margin of a lung tumor. The genes are TRBV5-4 and TRBJ2-3; 10 nucleotides match TRBD2. The J call may be faulty, since TRBJ2-7 better matches the DNA end. The CDR3 DNA is TGTGCCAGCAGCCCAGGGACTAGCGTCTACGAGCAGTACTTC. This encodes CASSPGTSVYEQYF.